The entry below gives a single T cell receptor beta chain sequence along with its context. The sample originates from a study of cytomegalovirus exposure and HLA in healthy donors. Vbeta (60) and Jbeta (13) primers were used in the PCR. Clones were read by immunoSEQ multiplex PCR, and TCRdb kept only the in-frame ones, dropping some. Of 180,000 or so clones listed, about four fifths are singletons. This TCR was recovered from a middle-aged man in good health and CMV-seronegative. The sample consisted of PBMCs.

This CDR3 is CASSSLSRLSTDTQYF. Written as DNA, the CDR3 is TGTGCCAGCAGCTCGTTATCGAGGTTGAGCACAGATACGCAGTATTTT. The rearrangement uses TRBV28 and TRBJ2-3; D is uncertain. Germline V CDR1 and CDR2: MDHEN, SYDVKM. The CDR3 contains 16 residues. Trimming pared 6 bases from V and 0 bases from J, leaving 16 bases between.